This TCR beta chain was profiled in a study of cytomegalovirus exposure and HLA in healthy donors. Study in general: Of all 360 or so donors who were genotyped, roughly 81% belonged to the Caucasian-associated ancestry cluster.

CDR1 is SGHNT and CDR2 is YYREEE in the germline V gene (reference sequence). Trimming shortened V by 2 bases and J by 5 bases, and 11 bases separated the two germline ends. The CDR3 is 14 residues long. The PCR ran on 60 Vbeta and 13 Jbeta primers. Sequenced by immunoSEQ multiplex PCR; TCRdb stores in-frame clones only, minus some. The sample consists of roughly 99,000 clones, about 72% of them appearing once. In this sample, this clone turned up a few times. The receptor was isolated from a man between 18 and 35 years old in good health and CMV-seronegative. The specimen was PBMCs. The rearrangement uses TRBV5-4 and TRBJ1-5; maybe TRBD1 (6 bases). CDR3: CASSFGQNDQPQHF. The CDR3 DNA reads TGTGCCAGCAGCTTCGGACAGAACGATCAGCCCCAGCATTTT.